The present entry profiles one T cell receptor beta chain with its context. The target antigen is unknown. The data originate from a study of cytomegalovirus exposure and HLA in healthy donors. Study-wide points: The study put under 200 TCR beta chains on its list as cytomegalovirus-associated.

Likely unrecorded immune exposures existed in these nominally healthy donors. Primers for the PCR totalled 60 Vbeta and 13 Jbeta. Only in-frame clones appear in the TCRdb table, and some are missing; sequencing was by immunoSEQ multiplex PCR. The sample records roughly 160,000 clones, roughly 79% being singletons. V lost 0 bases and J lost 5; bases outside the gene matches: 6. The CDR3 contains 16 residues. CDR1 and CDR2 from the germline V gene are KGHSY and FQNENV. The receptor's source is a man under 40 in good health and CMV-seronegative. The sequencing sample was made of PBMCs. The chain combines TRBV16 with TRBJ1-5, with 8 bases that match TRBD1. CDR3 loop: CASSQSAGGQHQPQHF. The CDR3 DNA sequence: TGTGCCAGCAGCCAATCAGCAGGGGGCCAGCATCAGCCCCAGCATTTT. Looking up the rest from reference TRBV16 and TRBJ1-5 gives the full variable domain: GEEVAQTPKHLVRGEGQKAKLYCAPIKGHSYVFWYQQVLKNEFKFLISFQNENVFDETGMPKERFSAKCLPNSPCSLEIQATKLEDSAVYFCASSQSAGGQHQPQHFGDGTRLSIL.